This T cell receptor beta chain appears in the sequencing data of a study of Ad26.COV2.S vaccination and SARS-CoV-2 variants. Concerning this clone itself: Antigen specificity is unknown.

TCRdb's copy holds only in-frame clones and misses some; the assay was immunoSEQ multiplex PCR. The sample lists hundreds of thousands of clones; around 92% were seen once. Findings of the study overall: The TCR breadth and depth analyses may have produced an underestimate of total T cell responses.

V dropped 8 bases and J dropped 9 bases, with 20 bases sitting between them. The CDR3 is 15 amino acids. Germline CDR1 LNHDA, CDR2 SQIVND (reference sequence). The treatment was: 19 received Ad26.COV2.S at low or high dose, single or two shots; roughly five received placebo; per-sample allocation not given. Sample collection was performed on day 63 after the first vaccine or placebo injection. This TCR was sampled from a person between 18 and 59 years old who received the Ad26.COV2.S COVID-19 vaccine or a placebo. The chain links TRBV19 to TRBJ1-6; TRBD1 might be the D (5 bases). The material was peripheral blood, obtained in a trial of Ad26.COV2.S vaccine versus placebo. The CDR3, as DNA: TGTGCCAGTCACTTTTCCACAGGCCCAGGTTCACCCCTCCACTTT. This sequence encodes CASHFSTGPGSPLHF. The variable domain in full, with the rest retrieved from reference TRBV19 and TRBJ1-6, is DGGITQSPKYLFRKEGQNVTLSCEQNLNHDAMYWYRQDPGQGLRLIYYSQIVNDFQKGDIAEGYSVSREKKESFPLTVTSAQKNPTAFYLCASHFSTGPGSPLHFGNGTRLTVT.